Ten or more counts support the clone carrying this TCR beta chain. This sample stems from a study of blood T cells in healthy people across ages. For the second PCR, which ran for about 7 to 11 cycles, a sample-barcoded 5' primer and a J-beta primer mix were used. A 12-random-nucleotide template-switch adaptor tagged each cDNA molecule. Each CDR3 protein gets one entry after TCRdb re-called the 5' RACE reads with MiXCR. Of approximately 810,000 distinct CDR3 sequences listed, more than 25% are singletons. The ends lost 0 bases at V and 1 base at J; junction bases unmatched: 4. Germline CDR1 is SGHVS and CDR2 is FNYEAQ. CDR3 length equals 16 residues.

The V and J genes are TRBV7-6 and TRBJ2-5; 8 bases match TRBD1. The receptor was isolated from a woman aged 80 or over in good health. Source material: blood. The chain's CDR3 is CASSLAGTGFQETQYF. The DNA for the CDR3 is TGTGCCAGCAGCTTAGCAGGGACAGGATTCCAAGAGACCCAGTACTTC.